A single T cell receptor beta chain is shown here with its context. This CDR3 is built from 15 residues. The V gene's germline CDR1 is LGHNA and CDR2 YSLEER. The J segment lost 3 bases and the V segment lost 1 base, leaving 3 bases of the junction unmatched. This entry belongs to a study of TIL therapy for anti-PD-1-resistant metastatic lung cancer. Study overall: Median tumor PD-L1 proportion score was 6%. Most patients had lung adenocarcinoma.

The libraries were made with immunoSEQ v3. The assay was immunoSEQ multiplex PCR, and TCRdb's table has in-frame clones only and misses some. The sample has under 100,000 clones, 65% seen once. Indicated time point: pre-treatment sample, taken before nivolumab and TIL therapy. Tumor tissue came from excised metastases, mostly pleural nodules or supraclavicular lymph nodes. Sequencing was performed on tumor tissue, taken at baseline. The V and J genes are TRBV4-3 and TRBJ2-3; TRBD2 aligns across 8 bases. This TCR came from a person between 25 and 80 years old with non-small cell lung cancer. CDR3 coding DNA: TGCGCCAGCAGCCAAGGTGCGGGAGGAACAGATACGCAGTATTTT. Translating gives CASSQGAGGTDTQYF.